In its sample, the clone carrying this TCR beta chain was seen a few times. As it was prepared, the TCRbeta library received unique molecular identifiers. One entry per CDR3 protein results from TCRdb running MiXCR on the PCR reads. The sample includes 670,000 or so distinct CDR3 sequences, 13% seen only once; the top ten take 0.75% to 0.85%. The sample originates from a study of T-cell reconstitution after alpha-beta-depleted transplantation in children. Deletions cut 0 bases from V and 0 bases from J, with 11 bases between. The CDR3 length is 17 residues. Germline CDR1 is SGHTA and CDR2 is FQGNSA. The sample in question was PBMCs, obtained before TCRalphabeta/CD19-depleted stem cell transplant. The sequence derives from a girl aged 2 to 10 with congenital amegakaryocytic thrombocytopenia, due to receive a stem cell transplant. The rearrangement uses TRBV7-2 and TRBJ2-2, with D hard to call. The DNA of the CDR3 is TGTGCCAGCAGCTTAGCGTTTCACAGCTCGAACACCGGGGAGCTGTTTTTT. Residues: CASSLAFHSSNTGELFF.